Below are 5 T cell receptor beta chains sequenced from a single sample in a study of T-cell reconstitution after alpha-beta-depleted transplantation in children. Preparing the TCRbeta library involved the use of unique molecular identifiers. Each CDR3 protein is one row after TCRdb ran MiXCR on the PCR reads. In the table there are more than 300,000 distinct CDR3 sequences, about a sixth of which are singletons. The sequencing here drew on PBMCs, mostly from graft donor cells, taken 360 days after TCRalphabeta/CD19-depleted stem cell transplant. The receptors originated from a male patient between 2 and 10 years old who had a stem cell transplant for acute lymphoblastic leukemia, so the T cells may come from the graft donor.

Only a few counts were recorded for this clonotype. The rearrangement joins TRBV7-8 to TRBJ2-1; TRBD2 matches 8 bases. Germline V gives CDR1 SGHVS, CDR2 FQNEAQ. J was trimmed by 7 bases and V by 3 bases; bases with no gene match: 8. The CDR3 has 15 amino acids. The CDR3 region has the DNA TGTGCCAGCAGCTTGGGAGCGGGAGTAAGGAATGAGCAGTTCTTC. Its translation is CASSLGAGVRNEQFF.

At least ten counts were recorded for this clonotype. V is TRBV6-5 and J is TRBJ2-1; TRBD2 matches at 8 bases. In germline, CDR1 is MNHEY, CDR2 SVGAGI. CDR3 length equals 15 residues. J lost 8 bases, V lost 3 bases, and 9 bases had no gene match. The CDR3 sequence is CASSYIGTSRYEQFF. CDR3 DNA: TGTGCCAGCAGTTATATCGGGACTAGTAGATATGAGCAGTTCTTC.

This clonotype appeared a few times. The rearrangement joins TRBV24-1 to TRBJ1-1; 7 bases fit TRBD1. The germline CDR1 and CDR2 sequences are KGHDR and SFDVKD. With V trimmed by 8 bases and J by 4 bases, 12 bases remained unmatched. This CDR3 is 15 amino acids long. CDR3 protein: CATNHLLRGGTEAFF. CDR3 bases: TGTGCCACCAATCATCTCCTCAGGGGGGGCACTGAAGCTTTCTTT.

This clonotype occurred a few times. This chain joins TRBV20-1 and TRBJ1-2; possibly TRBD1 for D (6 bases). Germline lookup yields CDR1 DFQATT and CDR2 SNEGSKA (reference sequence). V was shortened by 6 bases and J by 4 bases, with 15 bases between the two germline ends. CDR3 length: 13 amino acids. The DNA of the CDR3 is TGCAGTGCCCAGGCACAGGGCGGCTATGGCTACACCTTC. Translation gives CSAQAQGGYGYTF.

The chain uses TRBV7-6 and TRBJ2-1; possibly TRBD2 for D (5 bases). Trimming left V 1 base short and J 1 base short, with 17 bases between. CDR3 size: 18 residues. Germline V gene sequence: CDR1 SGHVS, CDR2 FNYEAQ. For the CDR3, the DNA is TGTGCCAGCAGCTTAGATAGCGCTTCCTCCCCGTCCTACAATGAGCAGTTCTTC. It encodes CASSLDSASSPSYNEQFF.